This T cell receptor (beta chain) comes out of a study of T cells in Graves' hyperthyroidism and ophthalmopathy. Study details: The authors collected peripheral blood at initial diagnosis, before any treatment.

Graves' hyperthyroidism was deemed stable absent ophthalmopathy progression within 18 months. Criteria for exclusion of patients were uncontrolled infection, other autoimmune disease, pregnancy or lactation. The CDR3 has 16 residues. J lost 4 bases, V lost 4 bases, and 5 bases had no gene match. The germline V gene encodes CDR1 MNHEY and CDR2 SMNVEV (reference sequence). Study-wide points: Expanded thyroid clonotypes (above 0.001) were mostly also found in blood.

This clonotype was detected many times. Antigen specificity is unknown. The TCR beta CDR3 regions underwent amplification using RNA transcripts as the source. Researchers ran a first-round RT-PCR on the TCR CDR3 using the HTBI primer set. TCRdb ran MiXCR on the multiplex PCR reads and lists one entry per CDR3 protein. The sample consists of approximately 430,000 distinct CDR3 sequences, 15% to 19% of them appearing once. The source material was blood. The receptor was isolated from a woman aged 18-29 years with Graves' hyperthyroidism. The rearrangement joins TRBV27 to TRBJ1-6, with TRBD1 matching 9 bases. CDR3 bases: TGTGCCAGCAGTTCCGCGACAGGGGGATATAATTCACCCCTCCACTTT. It yields the protein CASSSATGGYNSPLHF.